This T cell receptor (beta chain) comes out of a study of T cells expressing NK-cell markers (dated by TCRdb to 2018 to 2021). At the level of the whole study: In sorted CD3+CD56+NKG2C+, CD3+CD56+NKG2C- and CD3+CD56-NKG2C+ T-cell subsets from about 8 donors, TCR beta-chain repertoires were profiled. Seven of the eight sequenced donors were HCMV-seropositive and one was HCMV-seronegative. All eight donors whose samples were sequenced were randomly selected healthy volunteers, three of them men and five women. Illumina HiSeq 2000/2500, MiSeq or NextSeq was used to sequence libraries as 2 x 150 bp reads.

HCMV serostatus was determined by detecting HCMV-specific IgG in serum with a commercial ELISA kit. Ficoll density gradient centrifugation was used to isolate peripheral blood mononuclear cells from blood. Reads for this sample came from an Illumina HiSeq 2000. 5'RACE template switching, by which a universal primer site and unique molecular identifiers were added, was used to make TCR beta cDNA libraries. cDNA synthesis was primed from the TCR beta constant segment and was followed by two successive PCR amplification steps. In the original analysis: MIGEC was used to demultiplex reads and group reads by UMI, and MiTCR was used to assemble and quantify clonotypes. To remove erroneous sequences, TCR cDNA sequences were retained only when supported by two or more reads. Downstream repertoire analysis used the tcR package, and clonotypes were matched across fractions by CDR3 nucleotide sequence plus V segment. VDJmatch was used to annotate antigen specificity against VDJdb, with one amino acid substitution in CDR3 permitted. Each entry corresponds to one CDR3 protein sequence from reads that TCRdb reprocessed, and DNA is not given. The V and J calls, along with clone size, are taken from TCRdb and not from the paper's own processing. The table of this sample itemizes around 470,000 distinct CDR3 sequences. The top ten clonotypes cover more than 1.4% of the sample.

The CDR3 holds 14 amino acids from the cysteine to the phenylalanine. No DNA was logged. CDR1 and CDR2 are drawn from the germline V gene (reference sequence): LGHDT, YNNKEL. Worth noting for this clonotype: Its target antigen remains unknown.

The paper as a whole reports these results and caveats: In roughly 6 donors, the dominant CD3+CD56+NKG2C+ clonotypes ranked among the top 10 CD8+ clonotypes, making up 1.0-7.0% of CD8+ T cells. Those dominant clonotypes were again the most abundant among CD3+CD56-NKG2C+ cells in several donors, at roughly 28.3-65%. Whether the expanded NKG2C-expressing T cell clones were specific for HCMV antigens remained unclear.

The rearrangement combines TRBV3-1 with TRBJ2-5; the D call of TRBD2 rests on TCRdb alone, since no DNA is present to check it. The sequence was obtained from a woman between 45 and 60 years old in good health. Donor details come from another sample of the same person, matched by shared clones. Sequencing was done on a sample of blood T cells: a sorted CD56 or NKG2C T cell subset, CD4+ or CD8+ T cells, or bulk PBMC T cells (not recorded which). The CDR3 here reads CASSPLASQETQYF.